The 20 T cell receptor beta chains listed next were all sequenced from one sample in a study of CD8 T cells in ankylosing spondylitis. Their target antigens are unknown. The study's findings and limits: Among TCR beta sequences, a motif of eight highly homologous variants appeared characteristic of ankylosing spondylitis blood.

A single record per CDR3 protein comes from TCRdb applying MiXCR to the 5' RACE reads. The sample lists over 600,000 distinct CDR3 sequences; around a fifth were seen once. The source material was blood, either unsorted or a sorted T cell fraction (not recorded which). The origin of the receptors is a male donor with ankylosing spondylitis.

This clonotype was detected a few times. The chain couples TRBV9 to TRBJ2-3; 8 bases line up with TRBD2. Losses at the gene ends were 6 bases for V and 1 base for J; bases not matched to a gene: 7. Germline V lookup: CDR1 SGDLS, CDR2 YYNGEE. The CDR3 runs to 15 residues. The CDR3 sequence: CASKRTAGGTDTQYF. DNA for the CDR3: TGTGCCAGCAAAAGGACAGCGGGAGGCACAGATACGCAGTATTTT.

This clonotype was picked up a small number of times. The DNA of the CDR3 is TGTGCCAGCAGCTTAGTCCCGCAGGGGGCTGGCTACAATGAGCAGTTCTTC. As protein: CASSLVPQGAGYNEQFF. This rearrangement joins TRBV13 to TRBJ2-1, with 8 bases that match TRBD1. The CDR3 extends over 17 amino acids. V shed 1 base and J 3 bases; nucleotides not matched to a gene: 8. CDR1 is PRHDT, CDR2 FYEKMQ, per germline (reference sequence).

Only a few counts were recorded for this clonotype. The CDR3: CASSRDSGFSSYNEQFF. The CDR3 DNA reads TGCGCCAGCAGTCGTGACAGCGGCTTTAGCTCCTACAATGAGCAGTTCTTC. This chain joins TRBV5-1 and TRBJ2-1; the D call may be TRBD1 or TRBD2 (5 bases each). The germline V gene encodes CDR1 SGHRS and CDR2 YFSETQ. Trimming pared 5 bases from V and 0 bases from J, leaving 18 bases between. CDR3 length: 17 residues.

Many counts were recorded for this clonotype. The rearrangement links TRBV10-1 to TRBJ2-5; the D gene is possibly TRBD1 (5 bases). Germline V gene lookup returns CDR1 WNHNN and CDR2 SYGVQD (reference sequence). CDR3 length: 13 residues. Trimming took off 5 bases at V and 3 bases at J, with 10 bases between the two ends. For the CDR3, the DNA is TGCGCCAGCAGTAACGACAGAAAAGAGACCCAGTACTTC. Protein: CASSNDRKETQYF.

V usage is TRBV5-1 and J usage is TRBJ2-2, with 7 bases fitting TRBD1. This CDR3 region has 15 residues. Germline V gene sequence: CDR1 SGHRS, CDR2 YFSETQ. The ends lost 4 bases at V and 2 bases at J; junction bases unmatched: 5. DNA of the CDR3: TGCGCCAGCAGCCAACAGGGGACCAACACCGGGGAGCTGTTTTTT. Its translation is CASSQQGTNTGELFF.

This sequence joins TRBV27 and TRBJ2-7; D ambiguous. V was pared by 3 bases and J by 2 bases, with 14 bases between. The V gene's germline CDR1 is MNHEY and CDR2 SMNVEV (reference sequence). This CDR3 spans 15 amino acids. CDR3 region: CASSFLTDRPYEQYF. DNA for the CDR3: TGTGCCAGCAGTTTCCTGACGGACCGTCCCTACGAGCAGTACTTC.

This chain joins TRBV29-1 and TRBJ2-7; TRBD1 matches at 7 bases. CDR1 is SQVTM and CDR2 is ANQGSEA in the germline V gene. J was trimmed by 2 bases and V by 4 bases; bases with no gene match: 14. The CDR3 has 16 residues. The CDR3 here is CSVAGGRDRATYEQYF. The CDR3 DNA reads TGCAGCGTTGCTGGGGGCCGGGACAGAGCTACCTACGAGCAGTACTTC.

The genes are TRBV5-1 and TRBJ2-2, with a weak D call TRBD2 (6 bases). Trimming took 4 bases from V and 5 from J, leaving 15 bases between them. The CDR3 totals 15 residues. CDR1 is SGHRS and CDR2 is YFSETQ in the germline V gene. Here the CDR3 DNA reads TGCGCCAGCAGCCCCGAGGGACTGACTACCGGGGAGCTGTTTTTT. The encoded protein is CASSPEGLTTGELFF.

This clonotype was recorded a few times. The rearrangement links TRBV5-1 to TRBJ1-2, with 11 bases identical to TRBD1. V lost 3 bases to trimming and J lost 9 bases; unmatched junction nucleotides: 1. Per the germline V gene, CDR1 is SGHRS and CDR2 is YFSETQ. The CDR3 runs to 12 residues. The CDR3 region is CASSWDRGSYTF. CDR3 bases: TGCGCCAGCAGCTGGGACAGGGGGAGCTACACCTTC.

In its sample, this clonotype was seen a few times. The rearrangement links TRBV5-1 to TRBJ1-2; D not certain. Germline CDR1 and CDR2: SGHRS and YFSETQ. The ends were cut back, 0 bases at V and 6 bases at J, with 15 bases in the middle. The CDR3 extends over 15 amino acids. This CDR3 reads CASSLGTGLTDGYTF. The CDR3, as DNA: TGCGCCAGCAGCTTGGGAACGGGATTAACGGATGGCTACACCTTC.

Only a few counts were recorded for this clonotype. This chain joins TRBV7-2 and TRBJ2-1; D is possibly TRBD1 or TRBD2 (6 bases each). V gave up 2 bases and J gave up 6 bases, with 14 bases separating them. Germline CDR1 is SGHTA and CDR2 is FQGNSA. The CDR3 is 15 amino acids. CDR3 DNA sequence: TGTGCCAGCAGCTTATACGGGGGCGGTGGCAATGAGCAGTTCTTC. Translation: CASSLYGGGGNEQFF.

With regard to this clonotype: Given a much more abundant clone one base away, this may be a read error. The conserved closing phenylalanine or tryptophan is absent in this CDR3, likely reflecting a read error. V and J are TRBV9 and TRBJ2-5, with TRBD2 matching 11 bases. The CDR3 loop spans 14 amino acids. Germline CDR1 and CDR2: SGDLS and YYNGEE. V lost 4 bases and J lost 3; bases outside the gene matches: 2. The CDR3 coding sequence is TGTGCCAGCAGCCCGGGACTAGCGGAAGAGACCCAGTACCTC. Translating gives CASSPGLAEETQYL.

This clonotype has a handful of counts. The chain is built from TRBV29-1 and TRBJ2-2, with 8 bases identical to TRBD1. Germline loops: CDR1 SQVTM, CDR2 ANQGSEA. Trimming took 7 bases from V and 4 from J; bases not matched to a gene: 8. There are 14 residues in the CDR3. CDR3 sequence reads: CSGVGQGGTGELFF. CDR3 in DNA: TGCAGCGGGGTAGGACAGGGAGGCACCGGGGAGCTGTTTTTT.

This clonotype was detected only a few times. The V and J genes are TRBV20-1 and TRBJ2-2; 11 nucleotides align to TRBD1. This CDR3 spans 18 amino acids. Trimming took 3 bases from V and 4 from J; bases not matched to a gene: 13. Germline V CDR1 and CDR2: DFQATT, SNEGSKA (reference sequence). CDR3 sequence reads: CSARGSPDRGRGTGELFF. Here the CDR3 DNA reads TGCAGTGCTAGGGGTTCGCCGGACAGGGGGCGAGGCACCGGGGAGCTGTTTTTT.

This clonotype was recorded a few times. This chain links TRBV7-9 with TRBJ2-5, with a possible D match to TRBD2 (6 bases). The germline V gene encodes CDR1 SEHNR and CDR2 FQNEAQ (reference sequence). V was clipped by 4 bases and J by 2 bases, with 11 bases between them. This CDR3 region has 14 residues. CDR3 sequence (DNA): TGTGCCAGCAGCTCGCTAGCGCCACAAGAGACCCAGTACTTC. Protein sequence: CASSSLAPQETQYF.

CDR3 in DNA: TGTGCCAGCAGTTGGATGTCGGGGGACACTGAAGCTTTCTTT. Translated: CASSWMSGDTEAFF. J is TRBJ1-1 and V is TRBV12-3 or TRBV12-4; possibly TRBD1 for D (5 bases). Trimming cost V 4 bases and J 3 bases, with 12 bases left between them. The CDR3 consists of 14 residues.

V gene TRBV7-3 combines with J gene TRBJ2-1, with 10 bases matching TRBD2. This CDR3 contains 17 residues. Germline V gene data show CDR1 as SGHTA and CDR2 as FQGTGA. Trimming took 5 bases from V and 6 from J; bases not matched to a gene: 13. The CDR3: CASSPKPLAGEANEQFF. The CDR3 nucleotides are TGTGCCAGCAGCCCTAAACCTCTAGCGGGAGAAGCCAATGAGCAGTTCTTC.

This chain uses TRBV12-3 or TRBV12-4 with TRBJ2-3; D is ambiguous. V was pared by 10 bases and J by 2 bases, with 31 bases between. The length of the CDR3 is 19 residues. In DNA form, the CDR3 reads TGTGCCATCTGTCGCCTCCAGATCCGACCGCAGATTACCACAGATACGCAGTATTTT. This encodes CAICRLQIRPQITTDTQYF.

CDR3: CASSQGAGQGGNQPQHF. The CDR3 DNA sequence: TGCGCCAGCAGCCAGGGAGCGGGACAGGGTGGCAATCAGCCCCAGCATTTT. The chain recombines TRBV4-1 with TRBJ1-5; 9 bases are shared with TRBD1. With 3 bases clipped from V and 2 bases from J, the junction kept 8 bases outside the gene matches. The germline V gene has CDR1 MGHRA and CDR2 YSYEKL. CDR3 length equals 17 residues.

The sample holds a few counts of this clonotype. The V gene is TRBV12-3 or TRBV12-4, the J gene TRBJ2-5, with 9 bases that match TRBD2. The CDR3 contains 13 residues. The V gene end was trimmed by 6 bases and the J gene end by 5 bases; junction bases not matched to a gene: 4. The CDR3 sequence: CASRASGDETQYF. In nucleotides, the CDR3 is TGTGCCAGCAGGGCTAGCGGGGACGAGACCCAGTACTTC.